Each of the 19 T cell receptor beta chains below was sequenced from the same sample in a study of T cell responses to AZD1222 COVID-19 vaccine. Profiling relied on immunoSEQ multiplex PCR, and the TCRdb table lists in-frame clones only, not all of them. The data contain 100,000 or so clones, 90% of them singletons. The sequencing used peripheral blood, collected on day 0 of AZD1222 vaccination. All receptors derive from an adult in good health.

The CDR3 spells CASSQEAASRETQYF. CDR3 DNA: TGTGCCAGCAGCCAAGAAGCAGCATCTCGAGAGACCCAGTACTTC. The chain uses TRBV3-1 (or the pseudogene TRBV3-2) and TRBJ2-5; D not certain. The CDR3 is 15 residues long. V was shortened by 0 bases and J by 4 bases, with 12 bases between the two germline ends. Per germline, CDR1 LGHDT and CDR2 YNNKEL (reference sequence).

The rearrangement links TRBV28 to TRBJ1-5, with 11 bases fitting TRBD1. The trim removed 3 bases at V and 5 bases at J, leaving 9 bases unmatched. CDR3 length: 17 residues. From germline, CDR1 is MDHEN and CDR2 SYDVKM. The CDR3: CASSFSGSDRGHQPQHF. CDR3 in DNA: TGTGCCAGCAGTTTCTCCGGCTCGGACAGGGGGCATCAGCCCCAGCATTTT. Together with reference TRBV28 and TRBJ1-5, the CDR3 gives the full variable domain: DVKVTQSSRYLVKRTGEKVFLECVQDMDHENMFWYRQDPGLGLRLIYFSYDVKMKEKGDIPEGYSVSREKKERFSLILESASTNQTSMYLCASSFSGSDRGHQPQHFGDGTRLSIL.

This chain links TRBV19 with TRBJ1-5, with 9 bases lining up with TRBD1. V lost 4 bases and J lost 5; bases outside the gene matches: 6. The CDR3 loop spans 15 amino acids. Germline V lookup: CDR1 LNHDA, CDR2 SQIVND (reference sequence). The CDR3 DNA reads as TGTGCCAGTAGTAGCCCCGGACAGGGGTATCAGCCCCAGCATTTT. It specifies CASSSPGQGYQPQHF.

The CDR3 here is CAGGSTSGETQYF. Here the CDR3 DNA reads TGTGCCGGGGGGTCGACTAGCGGGGAGACCCAGTACTTC. The chain links TRBV6-4 to TRBJ2-5; TRBD2 agrees at 10 bases. V lost 11 bases, J lost 5 bases, and 8 bases stayed unmatched. This CDR3 has 13 amino acids. Germline V gene data show CDR1 as MRHNA and CDR2 as SNTAGT.

The rearrangement links TRBV6-5 to TRBJ2-7, with D perhaps assigned TRBD1 or TRBD2 (5 bases each). V lost 6 bases and J lost 4, with 13 bases in between. This CDR3 has 13 residues. Germline V lookup: CDR1 MNHEY, CDR2 SVGAGI. This chain's CDR3 is CASRGVGVYEQYF. DNA for the CDR3: TGTGCCAGCAGGGGGGTCGGGGTATACGAGCAGTACTTC.

The CDR3 reads CASSVASRGGFDTQYF. The CDR3 coding sequence is TGTGCCAGCAGCGTAGCTTCGCGGGGGGGCTTCGATACGCAGTATTTT. The chain links TRBV9 to TRBJ2-3; 9 bases match TRBD2. Germline values: CDR1 SGDLS, CDR2 YYNGEE. Unmatched junction bases numbered 8, after V lost 0 bases and J lost 6 bases. CDR3 length equals 16 residues.

The CDR3 reads CASSLTRSSGEGQPQHF. The CDR3 DNA reads as TGTGCCAGTAGTCTCACCAGGTCGTCGGGGGAGGGTCAGCCCCAGCATTTT. The genes are TRBV19 and TRBJ1-5; D is possibly TRBD1 (5 bases). The germline CDR1 and CDR2 sequences are LNHDA and SQIVND (reference sequence). CDR3 length: 17 amino acids. The ends were cut back, 5 bases at V and 6 bases at J, with 23 bases in the middle.

The chain couples TRBV12-3 or TRBV12-4 to TRBJ1-1; 8 positions match TRBD1. Unmatched junction bases numbered 1, after V lost 2 bases and J lost 5 bases. The CDR3 totals 13 residues. This chain's CDR3 is CASSLQGATEAFF. The CDR3 DNA reads TGTGCCAGCAGTTTACAGGGGGCAACTGAAGCTTTCTTT.

V usage is TRBV5-1 and J usage is TRBJ2-5; unclear D gene. Germline lookup yields CDR1 SGHRS and CDR2 YFSETQ. Trimming shortened V by 1 base and J by 2 bases, and 12 bases separated the two germline ends. This CDR3 is 15 amino acids long. The CDR3 loop is CASSLIHPQQETQYF. The CDR3 DNA is TGCGCCAGCAGCTTGATCCACCCCCAACAAGAGACCCAGTACTTC.

This chain uses TRBV7-2 with TRBJ1-5, with D maybe TRBD1 (5 bases). Germline assignment: CDR1 SGHTA and CDR2 FQGNSA. Trimming took off 6 bases at V and 0 bases at J, with 12 bases between the two ends. This CDR3 contains 15 residues. DNA for the CDR3: TGTGCCAGCAGAAGCGGGGCGTATAGCAATCAGCCCCAGCATTTT. Amino acid sequence: CASRSGAYSNQPQHF.

This clone appeared a single time. J is TRBJ1-5 and V is TRBV4-2; D ambiguous. Trimming took 4 bases from V and 0 from J, leaving 10 bases between them. Germline V lookup: CDR1 LGHNA, CDR2 YNFKEQ. This CDR3 is 15 amino acids long. DNA for the CDR3: TGTGCCAGCAGCCGGGAGTACCCTAGCAATCAGCCCCAGCATTTT. This translates into CASSREYPSNQPQHF.

The chain recombines TRBV5-1 with TRBJ2-5; 8 nucleotides align to TRBD2. The V gene's germline CDR1 is SGHRS and CDR2 YFSETQ. The length of the CDR3 is 14 residues. V trimming: 4 bases; J trimming: 5 bases; junction bases outside the gene matches: 7. The CDR3 sequence: CASSQRGIWETQYF. CDR3 bases: TGCGCCAGCAGCCAGCGGGGGATTTGGGAGACCCAGTACTTC.

Here the CDR3 DNA reads TGTGCCATCAGTGAGTCCCCCTCAGCTGACAAAACCTACGAGCAGTACTTC. Residues: CAISESPSADKTYEQYF. The chain uses TRBV10-3 and TRBJ2-7; unclear D gene. V was clipped by 0 bases and J by 2 bases, with 17 bases between them. Per the germline V gene, CDR1 is ENHRY and CDR2 is SYGVKD. The CDR3 sequence is 17 residues long.

V is TRBV3-1 (or the pseudogene TRBV3-2) and J is TRBJ1-5; D is perhaps TRBD1 (5 bases). The germline CDR1 and CDR2 sequences are LGHDT and YNNKEL (reference sequence). CDR3 size: 15 residues. Trimming removed 1 base at V and 4 bases at J, with 11 bases between. The CDR3 DNA follows: TGTGCCAGCAGCCAAGGGATCGAGGGGAATCAGCCCCAGCATTTT. This encodes CASSQGIEGNQPQHF.

V gene TRBV6-5 combines with J gene TRBJ1-2, with TRBD1 matching 8 bases. There are 14 residues in the CDR3. Losses at the gene ends were 7 bases for V and 2 bases for J; bases not matched to a gene: 6. Looked up from germline, CDR1 is MNHEY and CDR2 is SVGAGI. In DNA, the CDR3 is TGTGCCAGCACCGGACGGACAGGGAACTATGGCTACACCTTC. Its translation is CASTGRTGNYGYTF.

This clone was seen a few times. The genes are TRBV29-1 and TRBJ2-7; 9 bases align to TRBD1. From germline, CDR1 is SQVTM and CDR2 ANQGSEA. The CDR3 consists of 13 residues. Trimming cost V 5 bases and J 2 bases; bases outside gene matches: 4. The CDR3 protein is CSVQGQGTYEQYF. The CDR3 nucleotides read TGCAGCGTTCAGGGACAGGGCACCTACGAGCAGTACTTC.

The chain joins TRBV11-2 to TRBJ2-7, with no clear D. Trimming took 8 bases from V and 2 from J, leaving 7 bases between them. CDR1 and CDR2 from the germline V gene are SGHAT and FQNNGV. The CDR3 contains 11 residues. The CDR3 nucleotides read TGTGCCAGCCGGACCACCTACGAGCAGTACTTC. Its protein product is CASRTTYEQYF.

The chain employs TRBV4-1 and TRBJ1-1; 7 bases line up with TRBD1. Germline loops: CDR1 MGHRA, CDR2 YSYEKL. Unmatched junction bases numbered 9, after V lost 4 bases and J lost 1 base. The CDR3 totals 16 residues. In DNA, the CDR3 is TGCGCCAGCAGCCCTTTGACAGGGTTAGGGAACACTGAAGCTTTCTTT. Protein sequence: CASSPLTGLGNTEAFF.

This clone was seen more than once but under ten times. V gene TRBV4-1 combines with J gene TRBJ1-1; D remains ambiguous. This CDR3 is built from 15 residues. Germline CDR1 reads MGHRA; CDR2 reads YSYEKL. Trimming removed 2 bases from V and 5 bases from J, with 15 bases in between. The CDR3 loop reads CASSQQTTKETEAFF. The CDR3 DNA sequence: TGCGCCAGCAGCCAACAAACCACTAAGGAAACTGAAGCTTTCTTT.